This T cell receptor (beta chain) derives from a study of blood T cell repertoires in COVID-19. Generated by immunoSEQ multiplex PCR, the TCRdb table keeps only in-frame clones and is missing some. The sample has hundreds of thousands of clones, under 90% seen once; the top ten hold around 4%. This sequence was found in a man younger than 40 who had recovered from COVID-19. Sequenced input: PBMCs or T cells enriched from blood (not recorded which).

Here the CDR3 DNA reads TGTGCCAGTAGTACCCCCGGACAGAACTATGGCTACACCTTC. As protein: CASSTPGQNYGYTF. The V gene is TRBV19, the J gene TRBJ1-2, with D possibly TRBD1 on 6 matching bases. Germline V gene lookup returns CDR1 LNHDA and CDR2 SQIVND (reference sequence). Trimming pared 4 bases from V and 2 bases from J, leaving 11 bases between. This CDR3 contains 14 residues.